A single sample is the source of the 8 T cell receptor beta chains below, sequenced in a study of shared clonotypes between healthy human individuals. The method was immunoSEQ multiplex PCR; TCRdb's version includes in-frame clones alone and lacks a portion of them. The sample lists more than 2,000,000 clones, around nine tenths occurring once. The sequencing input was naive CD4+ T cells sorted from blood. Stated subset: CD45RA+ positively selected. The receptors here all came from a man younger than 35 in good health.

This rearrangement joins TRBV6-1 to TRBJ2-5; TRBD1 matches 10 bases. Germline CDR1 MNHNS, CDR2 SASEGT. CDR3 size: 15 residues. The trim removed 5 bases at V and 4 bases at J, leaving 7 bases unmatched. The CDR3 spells CASSPWDRGSETQYF. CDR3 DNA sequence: TGTGCCAGCAGTCCCTGGGACAGGGGTTCAGAGACCCAGTACTTC.

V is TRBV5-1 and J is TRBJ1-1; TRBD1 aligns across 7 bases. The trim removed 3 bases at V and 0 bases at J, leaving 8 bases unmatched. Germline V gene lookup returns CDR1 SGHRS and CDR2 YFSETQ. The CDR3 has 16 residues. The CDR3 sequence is CASSWRQGGMNTEAFF. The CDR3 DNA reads TGCGCCAGCAGCTGGAGACAGGGCGGTATGAACACTGAAGCTTTCTTT.

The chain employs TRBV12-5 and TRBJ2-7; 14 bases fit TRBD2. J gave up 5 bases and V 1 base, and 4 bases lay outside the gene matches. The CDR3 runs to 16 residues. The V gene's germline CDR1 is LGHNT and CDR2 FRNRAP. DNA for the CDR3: TGTGCTAGTGGTTTGGACCGGACTAGCGGGAGGAACGAGCAGTACTTC. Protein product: CASGLDRTSGRNEQYF.

The CDR3 DNA reads TGTGCCAGCAGACCCCCGGTTAATGGCTACACCTTC. Translating gives CASRPPVNGYTF. The chain couples TRBV2 to TRBJ1-2, with unresolved D. The CDR3 contains 12 residues. From germline, CDR1 is SNHLY and CDR2 FYNNEI. V shed 6 bases and J shed 6 bases, with 11 bases lying between them.

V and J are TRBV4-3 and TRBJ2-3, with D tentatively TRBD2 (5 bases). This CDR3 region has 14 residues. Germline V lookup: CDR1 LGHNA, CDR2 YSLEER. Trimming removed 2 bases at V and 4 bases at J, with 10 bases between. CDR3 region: CASSQSLASDTQYF. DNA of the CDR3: TGCGCCAGCAGCCAATCGCTAGCTTCAGATACGCAGTATTTT.

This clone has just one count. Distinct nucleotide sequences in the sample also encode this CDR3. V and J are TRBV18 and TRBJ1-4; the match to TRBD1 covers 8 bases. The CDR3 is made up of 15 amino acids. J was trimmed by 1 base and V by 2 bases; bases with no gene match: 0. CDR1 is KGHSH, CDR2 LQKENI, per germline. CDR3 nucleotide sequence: TGTGCCAGCTCACCAGGACAGGGAACTAATGAAAAACTGTTTTTT. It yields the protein CASSPGQGTNEKLFF.

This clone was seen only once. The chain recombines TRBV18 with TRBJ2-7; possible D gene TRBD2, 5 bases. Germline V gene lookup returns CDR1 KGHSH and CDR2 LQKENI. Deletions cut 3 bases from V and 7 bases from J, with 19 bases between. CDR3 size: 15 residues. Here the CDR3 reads CASSPRDQRPGEQYF. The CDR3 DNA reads TGTGCCAGCTCACCCCGCGATCAAAGACCGGGGGAGCAGTACTTC.

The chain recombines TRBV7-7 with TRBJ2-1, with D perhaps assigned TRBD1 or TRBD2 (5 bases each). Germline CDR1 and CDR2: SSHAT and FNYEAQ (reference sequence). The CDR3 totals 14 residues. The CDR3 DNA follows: TGTGCTAGTAACACGGGACCGAAGTACAATGAGCAGTTCTTC. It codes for CASNTGPKYNEQFF.